The 2 T cell receptor beta chains given below trace back to one sample, sequenced in a study of T cell responses to AZD1222 COVID-19 vaccine. Some clones are missing from TCRdb's copy, which holds only in-frame ones; the method was immunoSEQ multiplex PCR. The table lists 85,000 to 130,000 clones, 89% of them singletons. The input for sequencing was peripheral blood, taken on day 0 of AZD1222 vaccination. These receptors all come from an adult in good health.

The chain carries TRBV12-5 and TRBJ1-1; D ambiguous. Germline CDR1 reads LGHNT; CDR2 reads FRNRAP. V was clipped by 5 bases and J by 7 bases, with 11 bases between them. The CDR3 is made up of 12 amino acids. Here the CDR3 DNA reads TGTGCTAGTGGTGGGAGATACAATGAAGCTTTCTTT. Translating it yields CASGGRYNEAFF.

In its sample, this clone was seen once. In nucleotides, the CDR3 is TGTGCCAGCAGCTTAGAGCCGCCGGCATCTGGAAACACCATATATTTT. It is translated as CASSLEPPASGNTIYF. The chain recombines TRBV7-2 with TRBJ1-3; D not certain. This CDR3 comprises 16 residues. The V end lost 1 base, the J end lost 1 base, and 11 bases lay between the germline ends. From germline, CDR1 is SGHTA and CDR2 FQGNSA.